This is a list of T cell receptor beta chains from one sample in a study of blood T cell repertoires in COVID-19. Sequencing used immunoSEQ multiplex PCR; TCRdb keeps in-frame clones, though not all of them. The data show roughly 64,000 clones, around 86% seen once. The sample was peripheral blood. These receptors all come from a man aged 40-49 years with acute or convalescent COVID-19. The CDR3 runs from the conserved cysteine through the conserved F or W. A D gene is named only where the DNA matches it firmly. Rows may omit the clone size; those that give it use once, few, many or a size class.

TGTGCCAGCAGCTCCAGGGGCCCGAACACTGAAGCTTTCTTT,CASSSRGPNTEAFF,.,.,TRBJ1-1,TRBV11-2
TGTGCCAGCAGTGACTCGATCCAACAGGCAAATGAGCAGTTCTTC,CASSDSIQQANEQFF,.,.,TRBJ2-1,TRBV6-4
TGTGCCAGCAGCTCCGCGGGGGCACCCCTGGATACGCAGTATTTT,CASSSAGAPLDTQYF,few,.,TRBJ2-3,TRBV7-3
TGTGCCAGCGAATATATCGGAGGTGAAGCTTTCTTT,CASEYIGGEAFF,.,.,TRBJ1-1,TRBV12-3/TRBV12-4
TGTGCCAGCAGCGCCGTTCGGGACTCTCGGCAGGGCTACACCTTC,CASSAVRDSRQGYTF,once,.,TRBJ1-2,TRBV11-2
TGTGCCTGGAGTGTACTGGGGCCGGGCACTGAAGCTTTCTTT,CAWSVLGPGTEAFF,.,.,TRBJ1-1,TRBV30
TGTGCCAGCAGCCAAAGAGGATCCTACACCGGGGAGCTGTTTTTT,CASSQRGSYTGELFF,once,.,TRBJ2-2,TRBV4-2
TGTGCCAGCAGCCCCGGGACAGGGACACCCTCTGGAAACACCATATATTTT,CASSPGTGTPSGNTIYF,.,TRBD1,TRBJ1-3,TRBV7-9
TGTGCCAGTAGCGCAGTTGACAATCAGCCCCAGCATTTT,CASSAVDNQPQHF,few,.,TRBJ1-5,TRBV19
TGTGCCAGCAGCCTGACAGGGGCGGCAGATACGCAGTATTTT,CASSLTGAADTQYF,.,TRBD1,TRBJ2-3,TRBV7-2
TGTGCCAGCAGCTTTAGCACCCTGGGCACTGAAGCTTTCTTT,CASSFSTLGTEAFF,.,.,TRBJ1-1,TRBV11-3
TGTGCCAGCAGCTTCTCAGGGCAGCTGGGTCAGCCCCAGCATTTT,CASSFSGQLGQPQHF,few,.,TRBJ1-5,TRBV5-6
TGTGCCAGCAGCTTAGGGCAGGGGGCGGTTGGCTACACCTTC,CASSLGQGAVGYTF,.,TRBD1,TRBJ1-2,TRBV11-2
TGTGCCAGCAGTGAAGACGCAGGGTTTTCGTTAACTTTCTTT,CASSEDAGFSLTFF,few,.,TRBJ1-1,TRBV2
TGTGCCAGGAGCGCAGGCGTGAACACTGAAGCTTTCTTT,CARSAGVNTEAFF,many,.,TRBJ1-1,TRBV7-2
TGTGCCAGCACCCAGACACCTCAAGAGACCCAGTACTTC,CASTQTPQETQYF,.,.,TRBJ2-5,TRBV6-5
TGTGCCAGCAGCCCAGGCGGGGACTCCTACAATGAGCAGTTCTTC,CASSPGGDSYNEQFF,.,.,TRBJ2-1,TRBV9
TGCGCCAGCAGCCTGGACAGACATTCCTACAATGAGCAGTTCTTC,CASSLDRHSYNEQFF,.,.,TRBJ2-1,TRBV5-1
TGTGCCAGCAGCTTCAGGGTAGGGTACGAGCAGTACTTC,CASSFRVGYEQYF,.,.,TRBJ2-7,TRBV7-2
TGTGCCAGCAGCCAAGAGGTGCGTGGACAGGGGGTTAAACCCCTCCACTTT,CASSQEVRGQGVKPLHF,.,TRBD1,TRBJ1-6,TRBV4-2
TGTGCCAGCACTAGTCCAGGGTTAAACACTGAAGCTTTCTTT,CASTSPGLNTEAFF,.,.,TRBJ1-1,TRBV6-5
TGTGCCAGCAGCCAAGGAACTAGCGTTACCTACGAGCAGTACTTC,CASSQGTSVTYEQYF,.,TRBD2,TRBJ2-7,TRBV3-1/TRBV3-2